This T cell receptor beta chain derives from a study of cytomegalovirus exposure and HLA in healthy donors. The PCR employed 60 Vbeta primers together with 13 Jbeta primers. Generated by immunoSEQ multiplex PCR, the TCRdb table keeps only in-frame clones and is missing some. Of about 74,000 clones detected, around 70% appear once; the ten largest clones hold 11%. V lost 6 bases and J 10 bases, leaving 16 bases between the germline ends. The germline V gene encodes CDR1 MNHEY and CDR2 SVGAGI. The CDR3 runs to 13 residues. Each donor was nominally healthy when sampled (though unrecorded immune exposures were likely).

This chain uses TRBV6-5 with TRBJ2-1; maybe TRBD1 (6 bases). The sequenced material came from PBMCs. This receptor was identified in a woman in her thirties or forties in good health and CMV-seropositive. CDR3 amino acids: CASRPQGLHEQFF. In nucleotides, the CDR3 is TGTGCCAGCAGACCCCAGGGGCTCCACGAGCAGTTCTTC.